Listed below are T cell receptor beta chains from one sample, sequenced in a study of cytomegalovirus exposure and HLA in healthy donors. Sequencing used immunoSEQ multiplex PCR; TCRdb keeps in-frame clones, though not all of them. The table includes about 130,000 clones, just under 95% detected once. The sequenced sample was PBMCs. These receptors were collected from a woman between 18 and 29 years old in good health and CMV-seronegative. The CDR3 runs from the conserved cysteine through the conserved F or W. D genes are given only for firm matches. Size tells how often a clone was seen (once, few, many) or the class of an expanded clone, and some rows leave it out.

D gene,clone size,J gene,V gene,CDR3 protein,CDR3 DNA
TRBD1,.,TRBJ1-2,TRBV7-2,CASSSTGVGYGYTF,TGTGCCAGCAGCTCGACAGGGGTTGGCTATGGCTACACCTTC
TRBD2,.,TRBJ2-1,TRBV19,CASTARVSGSSYNEQFF,TGTGCCAGTACCGCGAGGGTTAGCGGGAGCTCCTACAATGAGCAGTTCTTC
.,.,TRBJ1-1,TRBV28,CASSWRTSGTEAFF,TGTGCCAGCAGTTGGAGGACTAGCGGCACTGAAGCTTTCTTT
TRBD1,.,TRBJ2-7,TRBV6-1,CASRSDRAGSYEQYF,TGTGCCAGCAGATCCGACAGGGCCGGCTCCTACGAGCAGTACTTC
.,.,TRBJ1-1,TRBV9,CASSVEGTPNTEAFF,TGTGCCAGCAGCGTAGAAGGGACACCGAACACTGAAGCTTTCTTT
TRBD2,.,TRBJ2-5,TRBV2,CASSALAGGQETQYF,TGTGCCAGCAGTGCGCTAGCGGGGGGGCAAGAGACCCAGTACTTC
TRBD2,.,TRBJ2-1,TRBV7-9,CASSPRLAGGYNEQFF,TGTGCCAGCAGCCCACGACTAGCGGGAGGCTACAATGAGCAGTTCTTC
.,.,TRBJ2-2,TRBV1,CTSSQRPRGTGELFF,TGCACCAGCAGCCAGCGCCCCCGGGGCACCGGGGAGCTGTTTTTT
.,.,TRBJ2-7,TRBV5-4,CASSSRNYEQYF,TGTGCCAGCAGCTCCCGTAACTACGAGCAGTACTTC
.,.,TRBJ2-7,TRBV5-1,CASSRTAYEQYF,TGCGCCAGCAGTAGGACAGCCTACGAGCAGTACTTC
.,.,TRBJ1-1,TRBV19,CASSIPPGGAFF,TGTGCCAGTAGTATCCCCCCGGGGGGAGCTTTCTTT
TRBD2,.,TRBJ2-2,TRBV19,CASSIKLAGTGELFF,TGTGCCAGTAGTATAAAACTAGCGGGAACCGGGGAGCTGTTTTTT
.,.,TRBJ1-4,TRBV9,CASSASGTFNEKLFF,TGTGCCAGCAGCGCCTCCGGGACTTTTAATGAAAAACTGTTTTTT
TRBD1,.,TRBJ2-7,TRBV7-8,CASIPGQGVHEQYF,TGTGCCAGCATTCCGGGACAGGGAGTCCACGAGCAGTACTTC
TRBD2,once,TRBJ2-7,TRBV28,CASYPAELAGGPEQYF,TGTGCCAGCTACCCCGCCGAGCTAGCGGGAGGGCCCGAGCAGTACTTC
TRBD1,.,TRBJ1-4,TRBV5-1,CASRRGQDEKLFF,TGCGCCAGCCGCCGGGGACAGGATGAAAAACTGTTTTTT
.,.,TRBJ1-4,TRBV7-9,CASSLAPGKKLFF,TGTGCCAGCAGCTTAGCACCGGGGAAAAAACTGTTTTTT
.,.,TRBJ2-7,TRBV30,CAWSLQVLGGEQYF,TGTGCCTGGAGTCTACAGGTTTTGGGGGGCGAGCAGTACTTC
.,.,TRBJ1-1,TRBV9,CASSASGLGNTEAFF,TGTGCCAGCAGCGCCTCAGGGTTGGGGAACACTGAAGCTTTCTTT
TRBD1,.,TRBJ1-5,TRBV5-5,CASSLETGFRNQPQHF,TGTGCCAGCAGCTTGGAGACAGGGTTTCGCAATCAGCCCCAGCATTTT
TRBD1,.,TRBJ1-1,TRBV5-5,CASSLADTGTGTLAFF,TGTGCCAGCAGCTTGGCTGATACCGGGACAGGGACTTTAGCTTTCTTT
.,once,TRBJ1-1,TRBV18,CASSSSSGDTEAFF,TGTGCCAGCTCATCCTCCTCCGGAGACACTGAAGCTTTCTTT
TRBD1,.,TRBJ1-2,TRBV5-1,CASSLAGDRVYGYTF,TGCGCCAGCAGCTTGGCCGGGGACAGGGTCTACGGCTACACCTTC
.,.,TRBJ1-4,TRBV9,CASSVSSGPTNEKLFF,TGTGCCAGCAGCGTATCCAGTGGTCCAACTAATGAAAAACTGTTTTTT
TRBD1,.,TRBJ2-7,TRBV28,CASRRPQGVSYEQYF,TGTGCCAGCAGGCGACCGCAGGGGGTCTCCTACGAGCAGTACTTC
.,.,TRBJ1-2,TRBV7-9,CASSGHGYTF,TGTGCCAGCAGCGGGCATGGCTACACCTTC
TRBD1,.,TRBJ1-5,TRBV28,CASQGDREYQPQHF,TGTGCCAGCCAAGGGGACAGGGAATATCAGCCCCAGCATTTT
.,.,TRBJ2-3,TRBV9,CASSPRTATDTQYF,TGTGCCAGCAGCCCACGGACAGCCACAGATACGCAGTATTTT
TRBD1,.,TRBJ1-6,TRBV28,CASRRTGDSYNSPLHF,TGTGCCAGCCGGAGGACAGGAGACTCCTATAATTCACCCCTCCACTTT
.,.,TRBJ1-2,TRBV15,CATSRDRGGTYGYTF,TGTGCCACCAGCAGAGATAGGGGGGGGACCTATGGCTACACCTTC
TRBD1,.,TRBJ1-4,TRBV27,CASSSLGQANEKLFF,TGTGCCAGCAGTTCCCTCGGACAGGCTAATGAAAAACTGTTTTTT
.,.,TRBJ2-1,TRBV6-4,CASRKDWRANNEQFF,TGTGCCAGCAGGAAGGACTGGAGGGCCAACAATGAGCAGTTCTTC
TRBD2,.,TRBJ2-1,TRBV28,CASSLGGDQYNEQFF,TGTGCCAGCAGTTTGGGAGGGGATCAATACAATGAGCAGTTCTTC
TRBD1,.,TRBJ2-1,TRBV27,CASSYQTGHDEQFF,TGTGCCAGCAGTTACCAGACAGGGCACGATGAGCAGTTCTTC
.,.,TRBJ2-3,TRBV6-1,CASSFSGNTQYF,TGTGCCAGCAGCTTTAGCGGCAATACGCAGTATTTT
.,.,TRBJ1-2,TRBV30,CAWKSQGTANYGYTF,TGTGCCTGGAAATCCCAGGGCACAGCGAACTATGGCTACACCTTC
TRBD1,.,TRBJ1-4,TRBV5-6,CASSLRTGGGEKLFF,TGTGCCAGCAGCCTTCGGACAGGGGGCGGTGAAAAACTGTTTTTT
.,.,TRBJ1-2,TRBV19,CASSIEGTPANYGYTF,TGTGCCAGTAGTATAGAAGGGACACCGGCTAACTATGGCTACACCTTC
.,once,TRBJ2-5,TRBV7-6,CASTRGEETQYF,TGTGCCAGCACCCGAGGAGAGGAGACCCAGTACTTC
TRBD1,once,TRBJ1-3,TRBV9,CASSLGTASGNTIYF,TGTGCCAGCTCGCTAGGGACAGCATCTGGAAACACCATATATTTT
.,.,TRBJ1-2,TRBV11-2,CASSLISGSGGARFGYTF,TGTGCCAGCAGCTTAATTTCCGGTAGCGGGGGCGCAAGGTTTGGCTACACCTTC
.,once,TRBJ1-2,TRBV9,CASSVVSGGYTF,TGTGCCAGCAGCGTAGTGTCGGGTGGCTACACCTTC
.,.,TRBJ1-1,TRBV5-6,CASSLGRGPEAFF,TGTGCCAGCAGCTTGGGGAGGGGACCTGAAGCTTTCTTT
TRBD1,.,TRBJ2-2,TRBV6-5,CASGTTGDTGELFF,TGTGCCAGCGGAACTACAGGGGATACCGGGGAGCTGTTTTTT
.,.,TRBJ2-7,TRBV4-1,CASSQDRPSREQYF,TGCGCCAGCAGCCAAGATAGGCCTAGCCGCGAGCAGTACTTC
.,.,TRBJ1-1,TRBV5-1,CASSLGAGRNTEAFF,TGCGCCAGCAGCTTGGGTGCGGGAAGAAACACTGAAGCTTTCTTT
.,.,TRBJ1-3,TRBV7-3,CASSLDRTSGNTIYF,TGTGCCAGCAGCCTCGACCGGACTTCTGGAAACACCATATATTTT
TRBD1,.,TRBJ1-1,TRBV5-1,CASSLGQGGTEAFF,TGCGCCAGCAGCTTAGGACAGGGGGGCACTGAAGCTTTCTTT
.,few,TRBJ1-2,TRBV9,CASSVGGQTNYGYTF,TGTGCCAGCAGCGTAGGGGGGCAGACTAACTATGGCTACACCTTC
.,.,TRBJ2-1,TRBV7-9,CASSPLSYNEQFF,TGTGCCAGCAGCCCCCTCTCCTACAATGAGCAGTTCTTC
.,.,TRBJ2-3,TRBV4-2,CASSQDPDTDTQYF,TGTGCCAGCAGCCAAGATCCAGACACAGATACGCAGTATTTT
TRBD1,.,TRBJ1-2,TRBV19,CASSIVSGGSNGYTF,TGTGCCAGTAGTATAGTGTCAGGGGGAAGTAATGGCTACACCTTC
.,.,TRBJ1-2,TRBV5-6,CASSYRREPLFSGYTF,TGTGCCAGCAGCTACCGCCGGGAGCCTCTCTTCTCTGGCTACACCTTC